Detailed here is one T cell receptor (beta chain). Antigen unknown. Molecular barcoded adaptors covering alpha/delta and beta/gamma chains were used on roughly 400 ng RNA. TCRdb independently ran MiXCR on the reads; one entry per CDR3 protein. The sample has tens of thousands of distinct CDR3 sequences; about an eighth are singletons. This entry belongs to a study of read filtering for tumor transcriptome and immune sequencing. Background on the study: Patients were approximately 17 male and 13 to 15 female, mean age around 66 years, range about 45 to 85.

Germline V CDR1 and CDR2: SGHDT, YYEEEE. Between the trimmed V and J ends, which lost 4 bases and 4 bases, there was a span of 19 bases. The CDR3 covers 16 residues. General study results and limits: The sorted CD138-negative fraction was a mixed bone marrow immune population, not purified T cells. IR-seq and RNA-seq agreed better without single-read clonotypes.

Every patient had bone marrow sampled while the disease was active. The source of this sequence is a donor at least 40 years old with multiple myeloma. V and J are TRBV5-6 and TRBJ2-3; D not certain. Sequenced sample: a population of CD138-negative cells sorted from bone marrow. CDR3 sequence (DNA): TGTGCCAGCAGCCAGTACCGGGCCAAGGGCGCAGATACGCAGTATTTT. This translates into CASSQYRAKGADTQYF.